This TCR beta chain was recorded in a study of blood T cells in healthy people across ages. A remark on this clonotype: As yet, its antigen is unknown.

Study-wide findings and caveats: What prevented conclusive comparison of naive and antigen-experienced cells was that PBMCs were unsorted.

Russia was home to the donors, healthy Caucasian individuals aged about 6 to 100. CDR3 size: 17 residues. CDR1 and CDR2 from the germline V gene are SEHNR and FQNEAQ (reference sequence). Trimming at V came to 5 bases and at J to 2 bases, leaving 10 bases not matched to a gene. Alongside a J-beta primer mix, a sample-barcoded 5' primer served in a second PCR lasting about 7 to 12 cycles. TCRdb passed the 5' RACE reads through MiXCR, listing each CDR3 protein once. The sample includes some 760,000 distinct CDR3 sequences, 20% to 25% of them seen just once. The data also belong to a second study, concerning T cells of mothers and their children.

The sample taken for sequencing was blood. The TCR comes from a boy between 10 and 17 years old in good health. The chain recombines TRBV7-9 with TRBJ2-3, with 10 positions matching TRBD1. Here the CDR3 DNA reads TGTGCCAGCAGCCCCATGACCGGGACAGGGGTCACAGATACGCAGTATTTT. It specifies CASSPMTGTGVTDTQYF.